Given below is one T cell receptor (beta chain) in context. What this receptor recognizes is not known. Base-call qualities are not available, and no considerably larger clone is one nucleotide away. Library preparation employed the immunoSEQ multiplex PCR assay. Entries here come from immuneACCESS through TCRdb and include only in-frame sequences with V and J called. Some clones fail to appear in such tables; in the studies checked, an unresolved V gene covers under half of the shortfall, and the cause of the remainder is unknown. Counted in this sample were about 77,000 clones; nearly 75% of them appeared once. The ten largest clones capture approximately 10% of the sample. This sample is drawn from a study of radiotherapy plus CTLA-4 blockade in lung cancer (dated by TCRdb to between 2017 and 2018). A note on the overall study: Objective responses were observed in approximately 19% of enrolled patients, and disease control was achieved in less than 35%.

Focal radiation therapy combined with CTLA-4 blockade (ipilimumab) was tested in patients with chemo-refractory metastatic non-small-cell lung cancer. Results the study describes overall, beyond this receptor: The strongest predictors of response were reported to be early dynamic shifts in blood T cell clones along with a rise in serum interferon-beta following radiation. After treatment with radiotherapy and ipilimumab, TCR clones that originated in tumors expanded in peripheral blood.

At the junction V is shortened by 0 bases and J by 2 bases, with 11 bases in between. Including cysteine and phenylalanine, the CDR3 has 16 amino acids. Of all the DNA, just the CDR3 is kept, 48 bases in frame from base 1. Sequences LGHNA (CDR1) and YNFKEQ (CDR2) are obtained from the germline V gene. This receptor was identified in a human donor with non-small cell lung cancer whose response to radiotherapy plus ipilimumab could not be evaluated. The V and J genes are TRBV4-2 and TRBJ2-1, with no confident D gene call. The source was peripheral blood, collected from a patient treated with radiotherapy plus ipilimumab. The CDR3 region: CASSQDPLPPYNEQFF. The DNA sequence is TGTGCCAGCAGCCAAGATCCCCTACCTCCCTACAATGAGCAGTTCTTC.